The 27 T cell receptor beta chains presented below share a single source sample, sequenced in a study of blood T cell repertoires in COVID-19. Clones were sequenced by immunoSEQ multiplex PCR, and TCRdb holds only the in-frame ones, with some missing. The repertoire holds roughly 100,000 clones, with 84% as singletons. The specimen sequenced was peripheral blood. The receptors were sampled from a human donor in a cohort sampled during active or convalescent COVID-19.

This clone was seen a few times. The V gene is TRBV4-1, the J gene TRBJ1-2, with 12 positions matching TRBD1. Germline V gene sequence: CDR1 MGHRA, CDR2 YSYEKL. The V segment lost 1 base and the J segment 0 bases; nucleotides outside the gene matches: 3. The CDR3 contains 17 residues. CDR3 DNA: TGCGCCAGCAGCCAAGTGGGACAGGGGGCTACTAACTATGGCTACACCTTC. It encodes CASSQVGQGATNYGYTF.

The V and J genes are TRBV9 and TRBJ1-1; 7 bases are shared with TRBD1. This CDR3 comprises 16 residues. In germline, CDR1 is SGDLS, CDR2 YYNGEE. J lost 3 bases, V lost 1 base, and 9 bases had no gene match. In DNA, the CDR3 is TGTGCCAGCAGCGTAACAGGGGACGAGAGGGACACTGAAGCTTTCTTT. This translates into CASSVTGDERDTEAFF.

V gene TRBV3-1 (or the pseudogene TRBV3-2) combines with J gene TRBJ1-4, with D perhaps TRBD1 (5 bases). V dropped 5 bases and J dropped 0 bases, with 10 bases sitting between them. CDR3 length equals 15 residues. Per germline, CDR1 LGHDT and CDR2 YNNKEL (reference sequence). CDR3 sequence reads: CASSRQIATNEKLFF. In DNA form, the CDR3 reads TGTGCCAGCAGCAGACAGATTGCAACTAATGAAAAACTGTTTTTT.

The rearrangement joins TRBV7-9 to TRBJ2-7; D perhaps matches TRBD2 (6 bases). The V and J ends lost 2 bases and 0 bases respectively, with 11 bases between them. Germline V gives CDR1 SEHNR, CDR2 FQNEAQ (reference sequence). The CDR3 is made up of 15 amino acids. The CDR3 nucleotides are TGTGCCAGCAGCTTAAGGGGACTGAGCTCCTACGAGCAGTACTTC. It is translated as CASSLRGLSSYEQYF.

The V call is TRBV11-2, the J call TRBJ2-5, with TRBD1 as a possible D gene (5 bases). The CDR3 totals 13 residues. V lost 3 bases to trimming and J lost 2 bases, with 7 bases between them. The V gene's germline CDR1 is SGHAT and CDR2 FQNNGV. CDR3 protein: CASSFDRQETQYF. The CDR3 coding sequence is TGTGCCAGCAGCTTCGACAGACAAGAGACCCAGTACTTC.

V usage is TRBV29-1 and J usage is TRBJ1-4; 8 bases agree with TRBD1. Germline V lookup: CDR1 SQVTM, CDR2 ANQGSEA. V lost 7 bases to trimming and J lost 0 bases; unmatched junction nucleotides: 7. The CDR3 runs to 15 residues. The CDR3: CSARTGRATNEKLFF. The CDR3 region has the DNA TGCAGCGCACGGACAGGGCGTGCAACTAATGAAAAACTGTTTTTT.

This clone was seen once. The chain uses TRBV6-6 and TRBJ2-1; D remains ambiguous. The CDR3 is made up of 12 amino acids. V dropped 7 bases and J dropped 6 bases, with 10 bases sitting between them. Germline V gene sequence: CDR1 MNHNY, CDR2 SVGAGI (reference sequence). As DNA, the CDR3 is TGTGCCAGCAAACCAGATCTCAATGAGCAGTTCTTC. This gives the protein CASKPDLNEQFF.

The genes are TRBV7-3 and TRBJ2-2, with 7 bases lining up with TRBD1. V dropped 2 bases and J dropped 1; count of bases not matched to a gene: 4. Germline-derived CDR1 and CDR2 are SGHTA and FQGTGA. The CDR3 sequence is 16 residues long. The CDR3 sequence is CASSLGDRENTGELFF. As DNA, the CDR3 is TGTGCCAGCAGCTTAGGTGACAGGGAGAACACCGGGGAGCTGTTTTTT.

V and J are TRBV7-9 and TRBJ1-1; the D gene is possibly TRBD1 (5 bases). There are 15 residues in the CDR3. CDR1 SEHNR and CDR2 FQNEAQ come from the germline V gene (reference sequence). The germline V and J ends were trimmed by 6 bases and 2 bases, with 16 bases remaining between them. CDR3 DNA sequence: TGTGCCAGCAGTCGAAGACTGGGGGGAAACACTGAAGCTTTCTTT. It translates to CASSRRLGGNTEAFF. The full variable domain, its missing parts supplied by reference TRBV7-9 and TRBJ1-1, is DTGVSQNPRHKITKRGQNVTFRCDPISEHNRLYWYRQTLGQGPEFLTYFQNEAQLEKSRLLSDRFSAERPKGSFSTLEIQRTEQGDSAMYLCASSRRLGGNTEAFFGQGTRLTVV.

This chain connects TRBV28 to TRBJ1-2; D ambiguous. Trimming stripped 5 bases from V and 1 base from J, with 8 bases between. Germline CDR1 reads MDHEN; CDR2 reads SYDVKM. CDR3 length: 13 amino acids. The CDR3 DNA reads as TGTGCCAGCAGTCCGACATATAACTATGGCTACACCTTC. Translated, it gives CASSPTYNYGYTF.

This chain connects TRBV30 to TRBJ1-2; 9 bases match TRBD1. This CDR3 spans 14 amino acids. CDR1 and CDR2 (germline): GTSNPN, SVGIG (reference sequence). Trimming at V came to 3 bases and at J to 0 bases, leaving 2 bases not matched to a gene. The CDR3 region has the DNA TGTGCCTGGAGGGGGACAGGGACTAACTATGGCTACACCTTC. It yields the protein CAWRGTGTNYGYTF.

The gene calls are TRBV12-5 and TRBJ1-1; D gene uncertain. The CDR3 is made up of 13 amino acids. V was clipped by 1 base and J by 5 bases, with 8 bases between them. Germline V gene lookup returns CDR1 LGHNT and CDR2 FRNRAP. CDR3 sequence: CASGLEVRTEAFF. The CDR3 DNA is TGTGCTAGTGGTTTGGAGGTGAGGACTGAAGCTTTCTTT.

The V call is TRBV7-2, the J call TRBJ2-3; 11 bases agree with TRBD2. Trimming took 6 bases from V and 4 from J; bases not matched to a gene: 9. CDR3 size: 16 residues. Germline CDR1 reads SGHTA; CDR2 reads FQGNSA. The CDR3 DNA sequence: TGTGCCAGCAGTCCCCTTCTAGCGGGGGGTGCAGATACGCAGTATTTT. It codes for CASSPLLAGGADTQYF. Filled out from reference TRBV7-2 and TRBJ2-3, the complete variable domain reads GAGVSQSPSNKVTEKGKDVELRCDPISGHTALYWYRQSLGQGLEFLIYFQGNSAPDKSGLPSDRFSAERTGGSVSTLTIQRTQQEDSAVYLCASSPLLAGGADTQYFGPGTRLTVL.

This chain uses TRBV11-3 with TRBJ2-5; D is perhaps TRBD2 (6 bases). The CDR3 runs 13 residues. V was shortened by 3 bases and J by 6 bases, with 11 bases between the two germline ends. Germline CDR1 and CDR2: SGHNT and YENEEA. The chain's CDR3 is CASSLAGKKTQYF. CDR3 sequence (DNA): TGTGCCAGCAGCTTGGCGGGAAAAAAGACCCAGTACTTC.

This chain joins TRBV7-2 and TRBJ1-2; D may be TRBD1 (5 bases). This CDR3 spans 15 amino acids. Germline V gene lookup returns CDR1 SGHTA and CDR2 FQGNSA. Trimming stripped 4 bases from V and 7 bases from J, with 19 bases between. DNA for the CDR3: TGTGCCAGCAGCTCCCCCGGGCAGACTAGGGGTGGCTACACCTTC. Its translation is CASSSPGQTRGGYTF.

The chain is built from TRBV3-1 (or the pseudogene TRBV3-2) and TRBJ2-1; 8 bases align to TRBD2. Germline lookup yields CDR1 LGHDT and CDR2 YNNKEL (reference sequence). V was clipped by 4 bases and J by 13 bases; unmatched bases: 18. CDR3 size: 16 residues. The CDR3 spells CASSPTNGGALGLQFF. The CDR3 nucleotides are TGTGCCAGCAGCCCAACTAACGGGGGGGCTCTCGGCCTTCAGTTCTTC.

The chain has TRBV29-1 and TRBJ2-5; 8 nucleotides agree with TRBD2. Germline V gives CDR1 SQVTM, CDR2 ANQGSEA. The CDR3 spans 14 residues. V lost 1 base and J lost 5; bases outside the gene matches: 6. CDR3 in DNA: TGCAGCGTTGAAGTCGGGGGGGTGATCGAGACCCAGTACTTC. It specifies CSVEVGGVIETQYF.

The chain recombines TRBV5-4 with TRBJ2-1; D might be TRBD2 (7 bases). CDR1 is SGHNT and CDR2 is YYREEE in the germline V gene (reference sequence). CDR3 size: 16 residues. Trimming left V 6 bases short and J 9 bases short, with 25 bases between. The CDR3 sequence is CASTFWEGVPRGEQFF. The CDR3 region has the DNA TGTGCCAGCACCTTCTGGGAGGGGGTTCCACGGGGTGAGCAGTTCTTC.

The chain is built from TRBV19 and TRBJ2-7, with D tentatively TRBD1 (6 bases). CDR1 and CDR2 from the germline V gene are LNHDA and SQIVND (reference sequence). The CDR3 sequence is 14 residues long. The V end lost 2 bases, the J end lost 2 bases, and 10 bases lay between the germline ends. CDR3 loop: CASSIRSGAYEQYF. CDR3 nucleotides: TGTGCCAGTAGTATACGGTCAGGGGCCTACGAGCAGTACTTC.

The chain recombines TRBV2 with TRBJ2-1; 7 positions match TRBD2. The V gene's germline CDR1 is SNHLY and CDR2 FYNNEI. The CDR3 totals 10 residues. With 7 bases clipped from V and 12 bases from J, the junction kept 3 bases outside the gene matches. CDR3 DNA: TGTGCCAGCAATGGGAGGGGGCAGTTCTTC. Its translation: CASNGRGQFF.

This chain connects TRBV5-4 to TRBJ2-1, with 12 bases identical to TRBD2. V trimming: 4 bases; J trimming: 11 bases; junction bases outside the gene matches: 13. CDR1 and CDR2 from the germline V gene are SGHNT and YYREEE (reference sequence). The CDR3 consists of 16 residues. The CDR3 reads CASSLKPSGGAGQQFF. CDR3 bases: TGTGCCAGCAGCCTCAAACCTAGCGGGGGGGCTGGTCAGCAGTTCTTC.

The chain has TRBV7-2 and TRBJ2-3; 14 bases are a match to TRBD2. The CDR3 runs 16 residues. V shed 5 bases, J shed 0 bases, and the junction held 1 base outside the gene matches. CDR1 and CDR2 from the germline V gene are SGHTA and FQGNSA. The CDR3 region is CASSRLAGGSTDTQYF. CDR3 in DNA: TGTGCCAGCAGCAGACTAGCGGGGGGGAGCACAGATACGCAGTATTTT.

This clone was observed a handful of times. The chain joins TRBV12-3 or TRBV12-4 to TRBJ1-2, with D unclear. V lost 6 bases and J 4 bases, leaving 9 bases between the germline ends. The CDR3 sequence is 12 residues long. The CDR3 nucleotides are TGTGCCAGCAGACGGAGGGCCTATGGCTACACCTTC. This gives the protein CASRRRAYGYTF.

The genes are TRBV3-1 (or the pseudogene TRBV3-2) and TRBJ2-2, with 9 bases fitting TRBD2. Germline CDR1 is LGHDT and CDR2 is YNNKEL (reference sequence). This CDR3 is 18 amino acids long. V lost 4 bases, J lost 1 base, and 10 bases stayed unmatched. The CDR3 is CASSPLSGGPWNTGELFF. CDR3 nucleotides: TGTGCCAGCAGCCCCCTGAGCGGGGGGCCATGGAACACCGGGGAGCTGTTTTTT.

This clone is deemed large. The rearrangement joins TRBV6-5 to TRBJ2-1; 8 nucleotides line up with TRBD1. With V trimmed by 6 bases and J by 6 bases, 4 bases remained unmatched. The CDR3 is 13 amino acids. The germline V gene has CDR1 MNHEY and CDR2 SVGAGI. CDR3 sequence: CASSYRGFNEQFF. The CDR3 nucleotides are TGTGCCAGCAGCTACAGGGGGTTCAATGAGCAGTTCTTC.

V and J are TRBV11-3 and TRBJ2-5, with D uncertain. Trimming pared 5 bases from V and 4 bases from J, leaving 11 bases between. The CDR3 runs 13 residues. Germline V gives CDR1 SGHNT, CDR2 YENEEA. DNA for the CDR3: TGTGCCAGCAGCCCAAATAGCCCAGAGACCCAGTACTTC. This codes for CASSPNSPETQYF. The whole variable domain, remainder taken from reference TRBV11-3 and TRBJ2-5, is EAGVVQSPRYKIIEKKQPVAFWCNPISGHNTLYWYLQNLGQGPELLIRYENEEAVDDSQLPKDRFSAERLKGVDSTLKIQPAELGDSAVYLCASSPNSPETQYFGPGTRLLVL.

This sequence joins TRBV4-2 and TRBJ1-5; TRBD1 might be the D (5 bases). CDR1 and CDR2 (germline): LGHNA, YNFKEQ. V was shortened by 1 base and J by 6 bases, with 13 bases between the two germline ends. The CDR3 length is 15 residues. As DNA, the CDR3 is TGTGCCAGCAGCCAAGTACGGGGGTCCGGTCAGCCCCAGCATTTT. Translation: CASSQVRGSGQPQHF.